A selection of T cell receptor beta chains follows, all from one sample in a study of shared clonotypes between healthy human individuals. Clones were read by immunoSEQ multiplex PCR, and TCRdb kept only the in-frame ones, dropping some. The sample contains hundreds of thousands of clones, roughly 96% of which appear only once. Specimen: naive CD8+ T cells sorted from blood. These receptors were taken from a man younger than 40 in good health. CDR3s include the opening cysteine and the closing phenylalanine or tryptophan. D genes are given only for firm matches. A row's size may be missing; if present it is once, few, many or a size class.

TRBJ2-1,.,19,.,TRBV27,TGTGCCAGCAGTTTTATCCCCCCGGGGGCGGAGTTCTCCTACAATGAGCAGTTCTTC,CASSFIPPGAEFSYNEQFF
TRBJ2-7,.,14,TRBD2,TRBV19,TGTGCCAGTAGTACTTCTAGCGGGAGTCCCGAGCAGTACTTC,CASSTSSGSPEQYF
TRBJ2-3,.,15,.,TRBV5-6,TGTGCCAGCAGCCTCGGGACGGCTAGCACAGATACGCAGTATTTT,CASSLGTASTDTQYF
TRBJ2-1,.,19,TRBD1,TRBV4-3,TGCGCCAGCAGCCAAACCGGGACAGGGGGCCAACGCTCCTACAATGAGCAGTTCTTC,CASSQTGTGGQRSYNEQFF
TRBJ2-1,.,11,.,TRBV5-1,TGCGCCAGCAGCTTGGCCCGTGAGCAGTTCTTC,CASSLAREQFF
TRBJ2-1,.,17,.,TRBV7-3,TGTGCCAGCAGCCAAGACCGGGGAGGGGGAAAGTACAATGAGCAGTTCTTC,CASSQDRGGGKYNEQFF
TRBJ2-1,.,13,.,TRBV9,TGTGCCAGCAGCGTAGACGGAGACAATGAGCAGTTCTTC,CASSVDGDNEQFF
TRBJ1-3,.,12,.,TRBV29-1,TGCAGCGTTGCTGCAGAAGGAAACACCATATATTTT,CSVAAEGNTIYF
TRBJ2-5,.,11,.,TRBV6-5,TGTGCCAGCAGTTACCAGGACAAGGCCTACTTC,CASSYQDKAYF
TRBJ2-1,.,16,.,TRBV13,TGTGCCAGCAGCGACACCGGGACTCCCGCCCCCAATGAGCAGTTCTTC,CASSDTGTPAPNEQFF
TRBJ2-1,.,12,TRBD1,TRBV28,TGTGCCAGCAGCAGGGACAGGAATGAGCAGTTCTTC,CASSRDRNEQFF
TRBJ1-3,once,15,.,TRBV2,TGTGCCAGGGAGGGCAGGGCCAGCTCTGGAAACACCATATATTTT,CAREGRASSGNTIYF
TRBJ1-2,.,14,.,TRBV6-5,TGTGCCAGCAGTTACTCGATTTCCCTTTATGGCTACACCTTC,CASSYSISLYGYTF
TRBJ1-2,.,15,TRBD1,TRBV7-9,TGTGCCAGCAGCGGAGGACAGGGGGTAAACTATGGCTACACCTTC,CASSGGQGVNYGYTF
TRBJ2-1,.,15,.,TRBV7-8,TGTGCCAGCAGCTTTAGACCTGACTTATACAATGAGCAGTTCTTC,CASSFRPDLYNEQFF
TRBJ2-1,.,15,.,TRBV7-9,TGTGCCAGCAGAGATGTGGGAACGACCTACAATGAGCAGTTCTTC,CASRDVGTTYNEQFF
TRBJ1-1,.,14,TRBD1,TRBV4-1,TGCGCCAGCAGCCAAGGGGCAGGGGGCGGTGAAGCTTTCTTT,CASSQGAGGGEAFF
TRBJ2-1,.,14,TRBD1,TRBV7-9,TGTGCCAGCAGCCCCCGGACAGGGTACAATGAGCAGTTCTTC,CASSPRTGYNEQFF
TRBJ1-2,.,11,.,TRBV6-6,TGTGCCACCGGGAGAACCTATGGCTACACCTTC,CATGRTYGYTF
TRBJ2-7,.,14,TRBD1,TRBV5-5,TGTGCCAGCGCAACCCGGGACAGGGGCCCCGAGCAGTACTTC,CASATRDRGPEQYF
TRBJ2-5,.,13,.,TRBV25-1,TGTGCCAGCAGTGATTGGGGGCTGGAGACCCAGTACTTC,CASSDWGLETQYF
TRBJ2-2,.,18,TRBD2,TRBV7-2,TGTGCCAGCAGCTTGACCCCTAGCGGGAGCGCGAACACCGGGGAGCTGTTTTTT,CASSLTPSGSANTGELFF
TRBJ2-1,.,14,.,TRBV30,TGTGCCTGGTCGGACAGCGATCTCCACAATGAGCAGTTCTTC,CAWSDSDLHNEQFF
TRBJ1-5,.,15,.,TRBV27,TGTGCCAGCAGTTTAGGGAGTCAGGGCGGTCAGCCCCAGCATTTT,CASSLGSQGGQPQHF
TRBJ2-1,.,15,TRBD1,TRBV5-1,TGCGCCAGCGTTTCTGGACAGGGGGCTAGGGATGAGCAGTTCTTC,CASVSGQGARDEQFF
TRBJ2-1,few,15,TRBD1,TRBV9,TGTGCCAGCAGCGACAGGGGGGTGTCCTACAATGAGCAGTTCTTC,CASSDRGVSYNEQFF
TRBJ2-7,.,16,.,TRBV14,TGTGCCAGCAGCCAACCCCGGACAGACTCCACCTACGAGCAGTACTTC,CASSQPRTDSTYEQYF
TRBJ2-3,.,16,TRBD2,TRBV5-1,TGCGCCAGCAGCCCGGGACTAGCGGGAGTTCTCGATACGCAGTATTTT,CASSPGLAGVLDTQYF
TRBJ1-1,.,15,.,TRBV7-9,TGTGCCAGCAGCTTAGGACGGATCACGAACACTGAAGCTTTCTTT,CASSLGRITNTEAFF
TRBJ1-2,.,18,TRBD1,TRBV14,TGTGCCAGCAGCCAAGAAAAGGGTACAGGGGCTGGGGACTATGGCTACACCTTC,CASSQEKGTGAGDYGYTF
TRBJ2-7,.,15,TRBD1,TRBV14,TGTGCCAGCAGCCAGGGACAGGGTGGGACCTACGAGCAGTACTTC,CASSQGQGGTYEQYF
TRBJ2-4,.,15,.,TRBV10-3,TGTGCCATCAGTGAGGCCAGGGAGGCCAAAAACATTCAGTACTTC,CAISEAREAKNIQYF
TRBJ2-1,.,14,TRBD1,TRBV29-1,TGCAGCGTTGAATCGGGACAGGGGGTAAATGAGCAGTTCTTC,CSVESGQGVNEQFF
TRBJ1-2,.,16,.,TRBV5-1,TGCGCCAGCAGCTTCACTCCGGACAGAGTAAACTATGGCTACACCTTC,CASSFTPDRVNYGYTF